Below, 27 T cell receptor beta chains from the same sample are listed, as sequenced in a study of blood T cell repertoires in COVID-19. The assay was immunoSEQ multiplex PCR, and TCRdb's table has in-frame clones only and misses some. The repertoire holds 350,000 to 400,000 clones, with 85% to 90% as singletons. Sequencing was performed on PBMCs or T cells enriched from blood (not recorded which). The receptors originated from a woman aged 25 to 39 with acute COVID-19.

This clone appeared once. CDR3: CASSLVASGGRSEQFF. In nucleotides, the CDR3 is TGTGCCAGCAGCTTAGTTGCTAGCGGGGGGCGGTCTGAGCAGTTCTTC. This chain links TRBV7-2 with TRBJ2-1; TRBD2 matches 11 bases. This CDR3 is built from 16 residues. V gave up 1 base and J gave up 9 bases; unmatched junction bases: 8. The germline V gene has CDR1 SGHTA and CDR2 FQGNSA.

The V gene is TRBV7-3, the J gene TRBJ2-2, with 9 bases lining up with TRBD2. This CDR3 comprises 15 residues. Trimming removed 5 bases from V and 4 bases from J; junction bases left unmatched: 5. Germline V gives CDR1 SGHTA, CDR2 FQGTGA. The CDR3, as DNA: TGTGCCAGCAGCGATAGCGGGGGTCCCACCGGGGAGCTGTTTTTT. Its protein is CASSDSGGPTGELFF. The full variable domain, in which reference TRBV7-3 and TRBJ2-2 provide the parts outside the CDR3, is GAGVSQTPSNKVTEKGKYVELRCDPISGHTALYWYRQSLGQGPEFLIYFQGTGAADDSGLPNDRFFAVRPEGSVSTLKIQRTERGDSAVYLCASSDSGGPTGELFFGEGSRLTVL.

The chain has TRBV28 and TRBJ1-5, with D uncertain. Looked up from germline, CDR1 is MDHEN and CDR2 is SYDVKM. The CDR3 consists of 15 residues. Deletions cut 6 bases from V and 5 bases from J, with 17 bases between. CDR3 DNA sequence: TGTGCCAGCAGCCCGGGGTGGGGTACCGATCAGCCCCAGCATTTT. Translation gives CASSPGWGTDQPQHF.

The table lists this clone with a few counts. The chain joins TRBV6-2 or TRBV6-3 to TRBJ2-2; TRBD2 might be the D (5 bases). Germline assignment: CDR1 MNHEY and CDR2 SVGEGT. This CDR3 contains 13 residues. The ends were cut back, 6 bases at V and 7 bases at J, with 12 bases in the middle. The CDR3 DNA sequence: TGTGCCAGCAGCCCTCGAGGGCACGGGGAGCTGTTTTTT. Translated, it gives CASSPRGHGELFF.

The CDR3 loop reads CASSRARRDKNIQYF. The CDR3 DNA reads TGTGCCAGCAGCCGGGCCCGGAGGGACAAAAACATTCAGTACTTC. This chain uses TRBV5-6 with TRBJ2-4; weak D call: TRBD2 (6 bases). The germline CDR1 and CDR2 sequences are SGHDT and YYEEEE. V was trimmed by 4 bases and J by 3 bases, leaving 14 bases between them. The CDR3 contains 15 residues. Full variable domain (remainder filled in from reference TRBV5-6 and TRBJ2-4): DAGVTQSPTHLIKTRGQQVTLRCSPKSGHDTVSWYQQALGQGPQFIFQYYEEEERQRGNFPDRFSGHQFPNYSSELNVNALLLGDSALYLCASSRARRDKNIQYFGAGTRLSVL.

The chain has TRBV5-5 and TRBJ2-7; maybe TRBD2 (5 bases). Germline V gene sequence: CDR1 SGHKS, CDR2 YYEKEE (reference sequence). CDR3 size: 14 residues. The ends were cut back, 4 bases at V and 2 bases at J, with 13 bases in the middle. CDR3 in DNA: TGTGCCAGCAGCGAAGCCGGGAACCCCTACGAGCAGTACTTC. Protein product: CASSEAGNPYEQYF.

The count of this clone is one. The genes are TRBV2 and TRBJ2-2; tentative D call: TRBD2 (5 bases). Per the germline V gene, CDR1 is SNHLY and CDR2 is FYNNEI. CDR3 length equals 14 residues. V lost 4 bases to trimming and J lost 7 bases, with 13 bases between them. The CDR3 region has the DNA TGTGCCAGCAGTGGAAGAGGGCCGGGCGGGGAGCTGTTTTTT. Residues: CASSGRGPGGELFF.

The chain is built from TRBV11-2 and TRBJ2-7, with D uncertain. CDR1 and CDR2 (germline): SGHAT, FQNNGV. The CDR3 extends over 11 amino acids. V gave up 2 bases and J gave up 8 bases, with 7 bases separating them. The CDR3 reads CASSLKYKQYF. CDR3 nucleotide sequence: TGTGCCAGCAGCTTAAAGTACAAGCAGTACTTC.

The chain has TRBV6-5 and TRBJ2-5, with 9 bases matching TRBD1. This CDR3 comprises 15 residues. Germline V gene lookup returns CDR1 MNHEY and CDR2 SVGAGI. V lost 1 base, J lost 1 base, and 1 base stayed unmatched. For the CDR3, the DNA is TGTGCCAGCAGTTACTGGGACAGGGTCCAAGAGACCCAGTACTTC. As protein: CASSYWDRVQETQYF.

V is TRBV18 and J is TRBJ2-7, with D possibly matching TRBD2 (5 bases). Germline CDR1 and CDR2: KGHSH and LQKENI. CDR3 size: 12 residues. With 2 bases removed from V and 5 bases from J, the gap between germline ends came to 7 bases. CDR3 sequence: CASSPTGDEQYF. CDR3 nucleotides: TGTGCCAGCTCACCAACCGGGGACGAGCAGTACTTC.

The rearrangement uses TRBV2 and TRBJ1-6; a weak D match, TRBD1 (5 bases). CDR1 and CDR2 from the germline V gene are SNHLY and FYNNEI. The CDR3 loop spans 12 amino acids. V lost 6 bases to trimming and J lost 7 bases, with 7 bases between them. CDR3 coding DNA: TGTGCCAGCAGGGCAGGGAATTCACCCCTCCACTTT. Translating gives CASRAGNSPLHF. Full variable domain (rest looked up from reference TRBV2 and TRBJ1-6): EPEVTQTPSHQVTQMGQEVILRCVPISNHLYFYWYRQILGQKVEFLVSFYNNEISEKSEIFDDQFSVERPDGSNFTLKIRSTKLEDSAMYFCASRAGNSPLHFGNGTRLTVT.

The V call is TRBV12-3 or TRBV12-4, the J call TRBJ1-1, with 12 bases aligning to TRBD1. The CDR3 length is 13 residues. The J segment lost 12 bases and the V segment lost 5 bases, leaving 7 bases of the junction unmatched. CDR3 loop: CASSGTGGVRTFF. The CDR3 DNA sequence: TGTGCCAGCAGTGGGACAGGGGGCGTGCGGACTTTCTTT.

The gene calls are TRBV19 and TRBJ1-2; D is unclear. The CDR3 has 14 amino acids. The ends were cut back, 5 bases at V and 8 bases at J, with 18 bases in the middle. CDR1 is LNHDA and CDR2 is SQIVND in the germline V gene (reference sequence). CDR3 protein: CASSLERESEGYTF. Here the CDR3 DNA reads TGTGCCAGTAGTCTGGAGAGGGAGTCGGAAGGCTACACCTTC.

A note on this clone: One end of the junction does not line up with germline, which may come from a read error. The chain has TRBV9 and TRBJ1-1; maybe TRBD1 (5 bases). This CDR3 contains 13 residues. Germline CDR1 is SGDLS and CDR2 is YYNGEE. In nucleotides, the CDR3 is TGTGCCAGCAGCGTAGTCTCCGGGACTGATGCTTTCTTT. The encoded protein is CASSVVSGTDAFF.

The genes are TRBV9 and TRBJ1-6; 9 bases align to TRBD1. V was pared by 3 bases and J by 9 bases, with 4 bases of the junction left unmatched. Germline V gene data show CDR1 as SGDLS and CDR2 as YYNGEE. There are 14 residues in the CDR3. CDR3 sequence (DNA): TGTGCCAGCAGCGCCGGGACAGGGACTTCACCCCTCCACTTT. This sequence encodes CASSAGTGTSPLHF.

The rearrangement links TRBV7-8 to TRBJ1-5; TRBD1 is a possible D gene (5 bases). CDR3 length equals 15 residues. The V gene lost 7 bases and the J gene lost 6 bases, with 19 bases spanning the gap. Germline V gene data show CDR1 as SGHVS and CDR2 as FQNEAQ. The CDR3 DNA follows: TGTGCCAGCACCCCCCTCGGGGGGAAGGGTCAGCCCCAGCATTTT. The encoded protein is CASTPLGGKGQPQHF.

This chain connects TRBV18 to TRBJ2-1; possible D gene TRBD2, 5 bases. V shed 6 bases and J shed 8 bases, with 14 bases lying between them. Germline lookup yields CDR1 KGHSH and CDR2 LQKENI. The CDR3 is 13 amino acids. In nucleotides, the CDR3 is TGTGCCAGCTCTCTGGGAGTTAGGGATGAGCAGTTCTTC. This gives the protein CASSLGVRDEQFF.

The gene calls are TRBV4-3 and TRBJ2-2, with 10 bases lining up with TRBD1. The length of the CDR3 is 17 residues. Trimming cost V 4 bases and J 4 bases; bases outside gene matches: 9. Germline-derived CDR1 and CDR2 are LGHNA and YSLEER. DNA for the CDR3: TGCGCCAGCAGCCGAGAGATGGACAGGGGGGTCACCGGGGAGCTGTTTTTT. This codes for CASSREMDRGVTGELFF.

This chain uses TRBV5-1 with TRBJ1-1; D remains ambiguous. V shed 5 bases and J shed 2 bases, with 22 bases lying between them. Germline V gene lookup returns CDR1 SGHRS and CDR2 YFSETQ. The CDR3 runs 17 residues. The CDR3 DNA is TGCGCCAGCAGGACCCGCGGAGGTCCCGATGATAACACTGAAGCTTTCTTT. Translated, it gives CASRTRGGPDDNTEAFF.

The gene calls are TRBV3-1 (or the pseudogene TRBV3-2) and TRBJ2-2; tentatively, D is TRBD1 (6 bases). Trimming pared 1 base from V and 3 bases from J, leaving 12 bases between. The CDR3 extends over 16 amino acids. Germline loops: CDR1 LGHDT, CDR2 YNNKEL (reference sequence). CDR3 sequence (DNA): TGTGCCAGCAGCCAAGCCGGGACAAAGTACACCGGGGAGCTGTTTTTT. Protein: CASSQAGTKYTGELFF.

The chain uses TRBV15 and TRBJ1-4, with a weak D call TRBD1 (6 bases). Germline CDR1 LNHNV, CDR2 YYDKDF (reference sequence). This CDR3 has 15 residues. The V end was cut by 10 bases, the J end by 6 bases, with 21 bases between. CDR3 DNA sequence: TGTGCCATATTGGGTCCGGGACATTCGGATGAAAAACTGTTTTTT. Translation gives CAILGPGHSDEKLFF.

The V call is TRBV5-1, the J call TRBJ2-7; maybe TRBD1 (6 bases). CDR1 and CDR2 (germline): SGHRS, YFSETQ. There are 14 residues in the CDR3. Trimming left V 1 base short and J 2 bases short, with 10 bases between. The CDR3 protein is CASSLRGNPYEQYF. CDR3 DNA: TGCGCCAGCAGCTTGAGGGGGAACCCCTACGAGCAGTACTTC.

The chain employs TRBV25-1 and TRBJ2-7, with a possible D match to TRBD1 (6 bases). V lost 3 bases to trimming and J lost 3 bases, with 9 bases between them. The germline V gene has CDR1 MGHDK and CDR2 SYGVNS. The CDR3 length is 13 residues. For the CDR3, the DNA is TGTGCCAGCAGTGAGGGACACCACTACGAGCAGTACTTC. Its translation is CASSEGHHYEQYF.

The chain recombines TRBV7-3 with TRBJ1-6; 9 bases align to TRBD1. Trimming removed 1 base from V and 8 bases from J; junction bases left unmatched: 3. Germline V CDR1 and CDR2: SGHTA, FQGTGA. This CDR3 region has 15 residues. The CDR3 region has the DNA TGTGCCAGCAGCTTAATGGGACAGGGATATTCACCCCTCCACTTT. Translation gives CASSLMGQGYSPLHF.

The chain is built from TRBV10-3 and TRBJ2-7; TRBD2 might be the D (7 bases). This CDR3 comprises 13 residues. V lost 11 bases and J 0 bases, leaving 14 bases between the germline ends. CDR1 and CDR2 (germline): ENHRY, SYGVKD. The CDR3: CAAGAGVSYEQYF. CDR3 coding DNA: TGTGCCGCGGGGGCAGGGGTCTCCTACGAGCAGTACTTC.

The chain uses TRBV7-9 and TRBJ1-5; D perhaps matches TRBD1 (5 bases). CDR3 length equals 14 residues. Germline V lookup: CDR1 SEHNR, CDR2 FQNEAQ (reference sequence). Trimming cost V 1 base and J 5 bases, with 9 bases left between them. The CDR3 region has the DNA TGTGCCAGCAGCTTAGGGGGGGGATATCAGCCCCAGCATTTT. It is translated as CASSLGGGYQPQHF.

The rearrangement joins TRBV14 to TRBJ2-3; 7 bases match TRBD2. The V gene end was trimmed by 1 base and the J gene end by 5 bases; junction bases not matched to a gene: 15. The germline CDR1 and CDR2 sequences are SGHDN and FVKESK. This CDR3 spans 18 amino acids. CDR3 coding DNA: TGTGCCAGCAGCCAAGTTTTAGTGGCCGGGGGGATGCGAGATACGCAGTATTTT. It codes for CASSQVLVAGGMRDTQYF.